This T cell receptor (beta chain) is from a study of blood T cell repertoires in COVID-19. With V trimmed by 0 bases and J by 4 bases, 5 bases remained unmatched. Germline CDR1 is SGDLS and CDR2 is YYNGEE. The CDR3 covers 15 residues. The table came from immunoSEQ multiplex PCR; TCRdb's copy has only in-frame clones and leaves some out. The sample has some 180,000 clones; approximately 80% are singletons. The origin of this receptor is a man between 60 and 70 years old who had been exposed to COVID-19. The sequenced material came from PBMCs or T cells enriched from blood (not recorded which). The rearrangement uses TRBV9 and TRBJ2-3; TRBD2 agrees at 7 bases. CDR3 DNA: TGTGCCAGCAGCGTAGGCGGGAGAGGGGCAGATACGCAGTATTTT. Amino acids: CASSVGGRGADTQYF.